This paragraph reports one T cell receptor (beta chain). The antigen remains undetermined. This entry comes from a study of T cells expressing NK-cell markers. Study results and limitations: In roughly 6 donors, dominant CD3+CD56+NKG2C+ clones formed about 1.0-7.0% of CD8+ cells.

cDNA encoding TCR beta was synthesized via 5'RACE template switching incorporating UMIs. TCRdb reprocessed the 5' RACE reads, with one entry per CDR3 protein and no DNA. Recorded for this sample: 500,000 to 600,000 distinct CDR3 sequences. The CDR3 is made up of 14 amino acids. This sequence originates from a man between 18 and 29 years old in good health. The specimen was blood T cells: a sorted CD56 or NKG2C T cell subset, CD4+ or CD8+ T cells, or bulk PBMC T cells (not recorded which). The chain couples TRBV12-3 or TRBV12-4 to TRBJ1-4. CDR3: CATTSGRANEKLFF.